These T cell receptor beta chains were read from a single sample in a study of blood T cell repertoires in COVID-19. Using immunoSEQ multiplex PCR, the repertoire was profiled, and TCRdb retains in-frame clones only, with some absent. The profile shows about 180,000 clones, roughly 81% of them singletons. The sequencing input was peripheral blood. The source is an elderly woman with COVID-19, enrolled during active disease. CDR3s include the opening cysteine and the closing phenylalanine or tryptophan. Fields, in order: J gene, V gene, D gene, CDR3 protein, CDR3 DNA. The D gene is left open where the match is weak.

j_call: TRBJ2-1; v_call: TRBV11-2; d_call: .; cdr3_aa: CASRPMYGGIYNEQFF; cdr3_nt: TGTGCCAGCAGACCCATGTACGGGGGAATCTACAATGAGCAGTTCTTC
j_call: TRBJ2-3; v_call: TRBV28; d_call: TRBD2; cdr3_aa: CASSFGTSGSGSTDTQYF; cdr3_nt: TGTGCCAGCAGTTTTGGTACTAGCGGGAGTGGTAGCACAGATACGCAGTATTTT
j_call: TRBJ2-7; v_call: TRBV7-9; d_call: .; cdr3_aa: CASSLEVRGEQYF; cdr3_nt: TGTGCCAGCAGCTTAGAGGTCCGGGGGGAGCAGTACTTC
j_call: TRBJ2-1; v_call: TRBV5-4; d_call: TRBD2; cdr3_aa: CASSRAAGGTYNEQFF; cdr3_nt: TGTGCCAGCAGCCGGGCGGCGGGAGGGACTTACAATGAGCAGTTCTTC
j_call: TRBJ1-2; v_call: TRBV29-1; d_call: .; cdr3_aa: CSVDRQGYGYTF; cdr3_nt: TGCAGCGTTGACAGGCAGGGCTATGGCTACACCTTC
j_call: TRBJ2-5; v_call: TRBV28; d_call: TRBD2; cdr3_aa: CASSSSGGQETQYF; cdr3_nt: TGTGCCAGCAGCTCTAGCGGGGGACAAGAGACCCAGTACTTC
j_call: TRBJ2-7; v_call: TRBV24-1; d_call: TRBD1; cdr3_aa: CATSQGALYEQYF; cdr3_nt: TGTGCCACTTCACAGGGGGCGCTCTACGAGCAGTACTTC
j_call: TRBJ1-5; v_call: TRBV27; d_call: .; cdr3_aa: CASSFQTGQPQHF; cdr3_nt: TGTGCCAGCAGTTTTCAAACGGGTCAGCCCCAGCATTTT
j_call: TRBJ1-6; v_call: TRBV6-5; d_call: .; cdr3_aa: CASSYSRDSPLHF; cdr3_nt: TGTGCCAGCAGTTACTCCCGGGATTCACCCCTCCACTTT
j_call: TRBJ2-7; v_call: TRBV7-2; d_call: .; cdr3_aa: CASSLAATTYEQYF; cdr3_nt: TGTGCCAGCAGCCTCGCGGCCACCACCTACGAGCAGTACTTC
j_call: TRBJ2-5; v_call: TRBV11-2; d_call: TRBD1; cdr3_aa: CASSLRQGEETQYF; cdr3_nt: TGTGCCAGCAGCCTAAGACAGGGGGAAGAGACCCAGTACTTC